The TCR beta chain under discussion was sequenced for a study of T-cell reconstitution after alpha-beta-depleted transplantation in children. Whole-study results and caveats: Reportedly, roughly two months post-transplant, alpha-beta T cells arose from several hundred expanded graft clones.

This clonotype was seen at least ten times. No antigen is known for it. Germline-derived CDR1 and CDR2 are SGHRS and YFSETQ. The ends were cut back, 0 bases at V and 0 bases at J, with 18 bases in the middle. The CDR3 is 18 residues long. For TCRbeta, the library was prepared with unique molecular identifiers. MiXCR was run by TCRdb on the PCR reads, yielding one entry per CDR3 protein. This sample has roughly 160,000 distinct CDR3 sequences, with approximately 12% found just once. This TCR derives from a boy aged 2-9 years with acute myeloid leukemia, due to receive a stem cell transplant. Material: PBMCs, obtained before TCRalphabeta/CD19-depleted stem cell transplant. V usage is TRBV5-1 and J usage is TRBJ1-1; a possible D gene is TRBD1 (6 bases). Written as DNA, the CDR3 is TGCGCCAGCAGCTTGGGATCGGGGACACCAGCCATGAACACTGAAGCTTTCTTT. Protein product: CASSLGSGTPAMNTEAFF. Full variable domain (outside the CDR3, taken from reference TRBV5-1 and TRBJ1-1): KAGVTQTPRYLIKTRGQQVTLSCSPISGHRSVSWYQQTPGQGLQFLFEYFSETQRNKGNFPGRFSGRQFSNSRSEMNVSTLELGDSALYLCASSLGSGTPAMNTEAFFGQGTRLTVV.